The T cell receptor beta chain described here comes from a study of blood T cell repertoires in COVID-19. The overall study: Specimens from acute and convalescent COVID-19 originated in the United States, Italy and Spain.

The CDR3 loop spans 13 amino acids. In germline, CDR1 is LNHDA, CDR2 SQIVND (reference sequence). The junction had 4 bases not matched to a gene; V was cut back by 10 bases and J by 2 bases. Profiling relied on immunoSEQ multiplex PCR, and the TCRdb table lists in-frame clones only, not all of them. This table has roughly 100,000 clones, around 87% appearing once. This rearrangement joins TRBV19 to TRBJ2-2; 7 nucleotides match TRBD2. The source of this sequence is a human donor in a cohort sampled during active COVID-19. The sequenced material came from peripheral blood. CDR3 coding DNA: TGTGCCATCGGCGGGAGAAACACCGGGGAGCTGTTTTTT. It yields the protein CAIGGRNTGELFF. The full variable domain, completed using reference TRBV19 and TRBJ2-2, is DGGITQSPKYLFRKEGQNVTLSCEQNLNHDAMYWYRQDPGQGLRLIYYSQIVNDFQKGDIAEGYSVSREKKESFPLTVTSAQKNPTAFYLCAIGGRNTGELFFGEGSRLTVL.